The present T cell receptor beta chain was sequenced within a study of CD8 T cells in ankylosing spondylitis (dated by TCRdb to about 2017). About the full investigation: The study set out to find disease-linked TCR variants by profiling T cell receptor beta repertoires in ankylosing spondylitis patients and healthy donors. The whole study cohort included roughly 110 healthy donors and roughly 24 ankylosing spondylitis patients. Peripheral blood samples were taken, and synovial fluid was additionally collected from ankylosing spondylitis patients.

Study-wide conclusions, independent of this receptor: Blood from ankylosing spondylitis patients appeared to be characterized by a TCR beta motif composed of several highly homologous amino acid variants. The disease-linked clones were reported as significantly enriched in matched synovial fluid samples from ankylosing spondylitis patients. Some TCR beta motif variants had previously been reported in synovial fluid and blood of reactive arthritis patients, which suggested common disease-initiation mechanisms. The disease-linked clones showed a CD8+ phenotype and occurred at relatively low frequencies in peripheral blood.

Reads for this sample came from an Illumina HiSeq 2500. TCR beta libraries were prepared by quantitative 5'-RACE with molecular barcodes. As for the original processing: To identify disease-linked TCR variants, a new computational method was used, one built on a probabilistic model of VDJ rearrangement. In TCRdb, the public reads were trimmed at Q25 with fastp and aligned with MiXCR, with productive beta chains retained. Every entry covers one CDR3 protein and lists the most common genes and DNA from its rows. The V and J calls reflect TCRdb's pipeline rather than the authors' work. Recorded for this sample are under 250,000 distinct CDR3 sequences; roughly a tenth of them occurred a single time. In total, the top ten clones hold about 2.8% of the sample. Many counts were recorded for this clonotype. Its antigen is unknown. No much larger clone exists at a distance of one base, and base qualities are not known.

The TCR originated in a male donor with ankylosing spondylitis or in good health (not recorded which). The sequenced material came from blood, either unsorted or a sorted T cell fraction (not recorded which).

For the CDR3, the sequence is CASSAPSQETQYF. The DNA sequence is given as TGCGCCAGCAGCGCCCCCAGTCAAGAGACCCAGTACTTC. Recombination joined TRBV5-1 with TRBJ2-5; no D gene call is confident. From a lookup of the germline V gene, CDR1 and CDR2 are SGHRS and YFSETQ. The junction shows trimming of 4 bases on V and 2 bases on J, plus 9 bases between the germline ends. Measured from the cysteine to the phenylalanine, the CDR3 is 13 residues long. The sequence is cut down to CDR3 DNA, 39 bases in frame from base 1. With the portions outside the CDR3 filled from the reference TRBV5-1 and TRBJ2-5 genes, the complete variable region becomes KAGVTQTPRYLIKTRGQQVTLSCSPISGHRSVSWYQQTPGQGLQFLFEYFSETQRNKGNFPGRFSGRQFSNSRSEMNVSTLELGDSALYLCASSAPSQETQYFGPGTRLLVL.